These 22 T cell receptor beta chains came from one sample sequenced in a study of response to subunit inactivated influenza vaccine. TCRdb redid the calling of the RT-PCR reads with MiXCR, one entry per CDR3 protein. This repertoire shows just under 250,000 distinct CDR3 sequences, 10% to 15% found once; its top ten account for 7.8%. The source material was non-naive T cells sorted from PBMCs, sampled roughly 15 days before vaccination. The receptors derive from a man aged 50 to 60 who received an inactivated influenza vaccine.

Only a few counts were recorded for this clonotype. The chain combines TRBV20-1 with TRBJ2-1; no definite D call. Germline lookup yields CDR1 DFQATT and CDR2 SNEGSKA (reference sequence). Deletions cut 6 bases from V and 0 bases from J, with 9 bases between. There are 13 residues in the CDR3. CDR3 in amino acids: CSAIKDSYNEQFF. In DNA form, the CDR3 reads TGCAGTGCCATTAAAGACTCCTACAATGAGCAGTTCTTC.

The chain uses TRBV9 and TRBJ2-3; TRBD1 agrees at 8 bases. Germline-derived CDR1 and CDR2 are SGDLS and YYNGEE. CDR3 length equals 15 residues. J gave up 6 bases and V 0 bases, and 6 bases lay outside the gene matches. The chain's CDR3 is CASSVGSGGRDTQYF. In DNA form, the CDR3 reads TGTGCCAGCAGCGTAGGGTCAGGGGGCAGGGATACGCAGTATTTT.

This clonotype appeared a few times. The J gene is TRBJ1-4, the V gene TRBV20-1, with D perhaps TRBD1 (5 bases). The CDR3 is made up of 14 amino acids. With 5 bases removed from V and 5 bases from J, the gap between germline ends came to 15 bases. CDR1 is DFQATT and CDR2 is SNEGSKA in the germline V gene (reference sequence). CDR3 in DNA: TGCAGTGCTGCCACCCCGGGACGGAATGAAAAACTGTTTTTT. It specifies CSAATPGRNEKLFF.

This clonotype showed up just a few times. The V gene is TRBV10-3, the J gene TRBJ1-4, with TRBD1 matching over 9 bases. The ends lost 2 bases at V and 7 bases at J; junction bases unmatched: 8. CDR1 is ENHRY and CDR2 is SYGVKD in the germline V gene. There are 16 residues in the CDR3. CDR3 sequence: CAISEPGGTGSEKLFF. DNA for the CDR3: TGTGCCATCAGTGAGCCTGGCGGGACAGGGAGTGAAAAACTGTTTTTT.

This clonotype was counted only a few times. The rearrangement joins TRBV27 to TRBJ2-3, with D maybe TRBD1 (6 bases). The CDR3 sequence is 16 residues long. In germline, CDR1 is MNHEY, CDR2 SMNVEV (reference sequence). V was clipped by 2 bases and J by 3 bases, with 15 bases between them. The CDR3 spells CASSLEGHRSTDTQYF. The DNA for the CDR3 is TGTGCCAGCAGTTTAGAGGGACATAGAAGTACAGATACGCAGTATTTT.

The chain has TRBV7-9 and TRBJ1-2, with D uncertain. V was cut by 5 bases and J by 10 bases, with 17 bases left in between. This CDR3 is built from 13 residues. The germline CDR1 and CDR2 sequences are SEHNR and FQNEAQ (reference sequence). CDR3 nucleotides: TGTGCCAGCAGCGCCTTGAGGGCGGGGTACTACACCTTC. It yields the protein CASSALRAGYYTF.

This clonotype was observed at least ten times. The chain joins TRBV7-2 to TRBJ2-7; 7 nucleotides agree with TRBD2. This CDR3 comprises 15 residues. Trimming took 0 bases from V and 4 from J; bases not matched to a gene: 6. The germline V gene encodes CDR1 SGHTA and CDR2 FQGNSA. CDR3 in amino acids: CASSLALASGYEQYF. The CDR3 bases are TGTGCCAGCAGCTTAGCGCTGGCTAGCGGTTACGAGCAGTACTTC.

This clonotype was counted a few times. The gene calls are TRBV28 and TRBJ2-7, with a weak D call TRBD1 (5 bases). The ends were cut back, 10 bases at V and 3 bases at J, with 13 bases in the middle. Germline V gene lookup returns CDR1 MDHEN and CDR2 SYDVKM. The CDR3 consists of 12 residues. The CDR3 reads CATRQSNYEQYF. CDR3 sequence (DNA): TGTGCCACCCGACAGTCGAACTACGAGCAGTACTTC. Drawing the rest from reference TRBV28 and TRBJ2-7, the complete variable domain is DVKVTQSSRYLVKRTGEKVFLECVQDMDHENMFWYRQDPGLGLRLIYFSYDVKMKEKGDIPEGYSVSREKKERFSLILESASTNQTSMYLCATRQSNYEQYFGPGTRLTVT.

This clonotype was counted at least ten times. This sequence joins TRBV24-1 and TRBJ2-5; D gene ambiguous. V was shortened by 0 bases and J by 5 bases, with 0 bases between the two germline ends. The CDR3 has 11 residues. Germline CDR1 is KGHDR and CDR2 is SFDVKD. The CDR3 reads CATSDLETQYF. The CDR3 DNA is TGTGCCACCAGTGATTTGGAGACCCAGTACTTC.

V is TRBV3-1 and J is TRBJ2-2, with D perhaps matching TRBD2 (5 bases). The V gene lost 0 bases and the J gene lost 4 bases, with 18 bases spanning the gap. From germline, CDR1 is LGHDT and CDR2 YNNKEL (reference sequence). The CDR3 extends over 18 amino acids. CDR3 protein: CASSQDIRAHAGTGELFF. CDR3 DNA: TGTGCCAGCAGCCAAGATATTCGGGCGCATGCGGGCACCGGGGAGCTGTTTTTT.

This clonotype was found many times. This chain links TRBV4-3 with TRBJ2-7, with TRBD1 matching over 7 bases. V was pared by 4 bases and J by 3 bases, with 3 bases of the junction left unmatched. Germline values: CDR1 LGHNA, CDR2 YSLEER. This CDR3 region has 13 residues. The CDR3 reads CASSPWTGYEQYF. DNA of the CDR3: TGCGCCAGCAGCCCTTGGACAGGCTACGAGCAGTACTTC.

This clonotype showed up just a few times. CDR3 sequence (DNA): TGTGCCAGCAGCTTAGCGGGGGGGCTCGAGACCCAGTACTTC. Its protein is CASSLAGGLETQYF. J is TRBJ2-5 and V is TRBV7-9, with D tentatively TRBD2 (7 bases). V dropped 0 bases and J dropped 5 bases, with 10 bases sitting between them. The CDR3 is 14 amino acids. Germline V gene lookup returns CDR1 SEHNR and CDR2 FQNEAQ (reference sequence).

The table lists this clonotype with many counts. The J gene is TRBJ1-5, the V gene TRBV7-2, with a weak D call TRBD1 (5 bases). Trimming took 5 bases from V and 4 from J, leaving 9 bases between them. Germline V lookup: CDR1 SGHTA, CDR2 FQGNSA. The CDR3 runs to 13 residues. The CDR3 bases are TGTGCCAGCAGCCAAGAGGGGAATCAGCCCCAGCATTTT. Translation gives CASSQEGNQPQHF. The entire variable domain, with the rest obtained from reference TRBV7-2 and TRBJ1-5, is as follows: GAGVSQSPSNKVTEKGKDVELRCDPISGHTALYWYRQSLGQGLEFLIYFQGNSAPDKSGLPSDRFSAERTGGSVSTLTIQRTQQEDSAVYLCASSQEGNQPQHFGDGTRLSIL.

The chain joins TRBV29-1 to TRBJ2-1; D call uncertain. Germline-derived CDR1 and CDR2 are SQVTM and ANQGSEA. V dropped 3 bases and J dropped 4 bases, with 13 bases sitting between them. The length of the CDR3 is 14 residues. The CDR3 DNA reads TGCAGCGTTGAGTACTCCCTCAAATACAATGAGCAGTTCTTC. This translates into CSVEYSLKYNEQFF.

This clonotype was counted many times. V usage is TRBV29-1 and J usage is TRBJ1-5; a weak D match, TRBD1 (5 bases). The CDR3 is 13 residues long. Trimming cost V 6 bases and J 3 bases, with 12 bases left between them. The V gene's germline CDR1 is SQVTM and CDR2 ANQGSEA. CDR3 sequence: CSVWGGNNQPQHF. The CDR3 DNA follows: TGCAGCGTGTGGGGGGGTAACAATCAGCCCCAGCATTTT.

In the case of this clonotype: A much larger clone lies a single base off, so this may be a read error. The chain recombines TRBV6-5 with TRBJ2-1; D is possibly TRBD1 or TRBD2 (5 bases each). The V gene lost 0 bases and the J gene lost 4 bases, with 19 bases spanning the gap. Germline values: CDR1 MNHEY, CDR2 SVGAGI. The CDR3 totals 18 residues. The CDR3 DNA follows: TGTGCCAGCAGTTACTCCGGGCTGGGGGTAGTGGATTACAATGAGCAGTTCTTC. Its translation is CASSYSGLGVVDYNEQFF.

The chain combines TRBV20-1 with TRBJ2-7; 9 bases line up with TRBD1. V lost 4 bases, J lost 0 bases, and 4 bases stayed unmatched. This CDR3 comprises 14 residues. Germline loops: CDR1 DFQATT, CDR2 SNEGSKA (reference sequence). Here the CDR3 reads CSAKGTGRSYEQYF. The CDR3 DNA follows: TGCAGTGCTAAAGGGACAGGGCGCTCCTACGAGCAGTACTTC.

This clonotype was counted a few times. V is TRBV7-6 and J is TRBJ1-2; perhaps TRBD1 as D (5 bases). The CDR3 spans 14 residues. The V gene's germline CDR1 is SGHVS and CDR2 FNYEAQ. Trimming took 5 bases from V and 4 from J, leaving 14 bases between them. The CDR3 DNA reads as TGTGCCAGCAGCCAAGGGGAGGTTGGCTATGGCTACACCTTC. Residues: CASSQGEVGYGYTF. The full variable domain, with the rest looked up from reference TRBV7-6 and TRBJ1-2, is GAGVSQSPRYKVTKRGQDVALRCDPISGHVSLYWYRQALGQGPEFLTYFNYEAQQDKSGLPNDRFSAERPEGSISTLTIQRTEQRDSAMYRCASSQGEVGYGYTFGSGTRLTVV.

This clonotype turned up a few times. The CDR3 loop reads CSARGTSGRAVVRTDTQYF. CDR3 nucleotides: TGCAGTGCTAGAGGGACTAGCGGGAGGGCCGTTGTCAGGACAGATACGCAGTATTTT. This sequence joins TRBV20-1 and TRBJ2-3; 15 bases line up with TRBD2. The junction had 11 bases not matched to a gene; V was cut back by 1 base and J by 3 bases. This CDR3 is built from 19 residues. Germline-derived CDR1 and CDR2 are DFQATT and SNEGSKA (reference sequence).

Turning to this clonotype: A much larger clonotype is one base distant, so this may be a read error. The chain recombines TRBV5-1 with TRBJ2-3; 11 bases are shared with TRBD1. The CDR3 length is 14 residues. The V segment lost 10 bases and the J segment 4 bases; nucleotides outside the gene matches: 8. Germline values: CDR1 SGHRS, CDR2 YFSETQ. Here the CDR3 reads CACGGQGAPDTQYF. The CDR3 DNA follows: TGCGCCTGTGGAGGACAGGGGGCCCCAGATACGCAGTATTTT.

This clonotype was picked up a small number of times. This chain uses TRBV4-3 with TRBJ2-1, with 8 nucleotides matching TRBD1. Trimming took 5 bases from V and 1 from J; bases not matched to a gene: 7. Per germline, CDR1 LGHNA and CDR2 YSLEER. The length of the CDR3 is 16 residues. The CDR3: CASSSGQGPSYNEQFF. The DNA of the CDR3 is TGCGCCAGCAGCTCCGGACAGGGCCCTTCCTACAATGAGCAGTTCTTC.

This clonotype came up many times. This chain connects TRBV5-1 to TRBJ2-5; weak D call: TRBD2 (5 bases). Germline-derived CDR1 and CDR2 are SGHRS and YFSETQ. This CDR3 has 15 amino acids. V shed 1 base and J shed 2 bases, with 12 bases lying between them. The CDR3 DNA follows: TGCGCCAGCAGCTTGTCGCTTGGACTGCAAGAGACCCAGTACTTC. The encoded protein is CASSLSLGLQETQYF.